A selection of T cell receptor beta chains follows, all from one sample in a study of T cell repertoires in cytomegalovirus infection. Each CDR3 protein is one row after TCRdb ran MiXCR on the reads. Seen here are fewer than 550,000 distinct CDR3 sequences, roughly 10% observed once, and the top ten hold more than 8.5%. The sample comprised PBMCs. These receptors all come from a human donor in good health (CMV status not recorded). Some clones in this sample may be carry-over from other donors' samples. The CDR3 runs from the conserved cysteine through the conserved F or W. D genes are given only for firm matches. Some rows mark clone size as missing; the rest say once, few, many or name a class of expanded clone.

j_call clone_size v_call d_call cdr3_nt cdr3_aa
TRBJ1-5 . TRBV2 . TGTGCCAGCAGTGATCAGGGGAACCAGCCCCAGCATTTT CASSDQGNQPQHF
TRBJ1-2 many TRBV19 TRBD1 TGTGCCAGTAGTAGGAGGGGGCGCGAGGATGGCTACACCTTC CASSRRGREDGYTF
TRBJ2-1 . TRBV4-1 TRBD2 TGCGCCAGCAGCCTCTCCTCGACTAGCGGGGACAATGAGCAGTTCTTC CASSLSSTSGDNEQFF
TRBJ2-2 once TRBV5-4 TRBD1 TGTGCCAGCAAGAAACAGGGGGCGAACACCGGGGAGCTGTTTTTT CASKKQGANTGELFF
TRBJ1-1 few TRBV29-1 TRBD1 TGCAGCGTCCTGCTCGGACAGGGGGCGCGCACTGAAGCTTTCTTT CSVLLGQGARTEAFF
TRBJ2-7 many TRBV19 . TGTGCCAGTAGCGGCGACAGTCTTTCCTCCTACGAGCAGTACTTC CASSGDSLSSYEQYF
TRBJ2-1 . TRBV20-1 TRBD2 TGCAGTGCTTCCGGGACTAGCGCTTACAATGAGCAGTTCTTC CSASGTSAYNEQFF
TRBJ1-2 many TRBV2 TRBD1 TGTGCCAGCAGCTCGGACAGGGGGCGCATCTATGGCTACACCTTC CASSSDRGRIYGYTF
TRBJ1-1 . TRBV5-1 . TGCGCCAGCAGCTTGGTATGCACTGAAGCTTTCTTT CASSLVCTEAFF
TRBJ2-3 many TRBV2 . TGTGCCAGCAGTGCCTTCCGGGACGTCGGTAGTACGCAGTATTTT CASSAFRDVGSTQYF
TRBJ1-1 many TRBV6-2/TRBV6-3 TRBD1 TGTGCCAGCAGATCCCCGGACAGGGGGGTAACTTTCTTT CASRSPDRGVTFF
TRBJ2-1 many TRBV20-1 TRBD2 TGCAGTGCTATAAGTGGACTAGCGGTATACAATGAGCAGTTCTTC CSAISGLAVYNEQFF
TRBJ2-2 many TRBV7-6 . TGTGCCAGCAGCCCCCTGCAGGGTTACACCGGGGAGCTGTTTTTT CASSPLQGYTGELFF
TRBJ1-5 . TRBV20-1 TRBD1 TGCAGTGCTGGGGGACAGCATAGCAATCAGCCCCAGCATTTT CSAGGQHSNQPQHF
TRBJ2-2 few TRBV2 . TGTGCCAGCAGCAAGGCGGGGCCGGTCGGGGAGCTGTTTTTT CASSKAGPVGELFF
TRBJ2-1 many TRBV7-9 . TGTGCCAGCAGCTTAGAGTTCGAGCAGTTCTTC CASSLEFEQFF